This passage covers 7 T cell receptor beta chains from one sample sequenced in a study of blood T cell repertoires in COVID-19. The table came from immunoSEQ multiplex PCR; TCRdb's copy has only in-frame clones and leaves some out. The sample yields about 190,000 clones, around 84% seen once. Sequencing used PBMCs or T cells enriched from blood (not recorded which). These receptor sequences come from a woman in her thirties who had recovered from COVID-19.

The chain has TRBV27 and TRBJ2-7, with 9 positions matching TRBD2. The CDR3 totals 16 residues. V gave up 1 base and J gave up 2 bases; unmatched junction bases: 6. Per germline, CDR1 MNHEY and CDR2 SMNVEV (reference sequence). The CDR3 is CASSLWLAGRPYEQYF. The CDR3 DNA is TGTGCCAGCAGTTTATGGCTAGCGGGAAGACCCTACGAGCAGTACTTC.

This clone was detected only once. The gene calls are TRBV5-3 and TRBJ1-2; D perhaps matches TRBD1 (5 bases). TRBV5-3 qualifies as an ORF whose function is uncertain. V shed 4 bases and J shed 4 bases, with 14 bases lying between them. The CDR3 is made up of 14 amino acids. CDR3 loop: CARSARVFPYGYTF. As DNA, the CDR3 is TGTGCCAGAAGCGCCAGGGTTTTTCCCTATGGCTACACCTTC.

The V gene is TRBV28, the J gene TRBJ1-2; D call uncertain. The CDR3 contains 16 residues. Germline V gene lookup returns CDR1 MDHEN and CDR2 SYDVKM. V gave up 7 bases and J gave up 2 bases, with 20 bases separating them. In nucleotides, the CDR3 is TGTGCCAGCACCCTGGATACAGTCAAACTGAACTATGGCTACACCTTC. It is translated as CASTLDTVKLNYGYTF.

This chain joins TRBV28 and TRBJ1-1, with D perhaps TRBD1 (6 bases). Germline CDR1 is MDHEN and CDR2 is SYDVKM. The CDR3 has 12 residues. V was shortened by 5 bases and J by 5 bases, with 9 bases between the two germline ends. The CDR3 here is CASSQGRTEAFF. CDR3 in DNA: TGTGCCAGCAGTCAGGGGAGAACTGAAGCTTTCTTT.

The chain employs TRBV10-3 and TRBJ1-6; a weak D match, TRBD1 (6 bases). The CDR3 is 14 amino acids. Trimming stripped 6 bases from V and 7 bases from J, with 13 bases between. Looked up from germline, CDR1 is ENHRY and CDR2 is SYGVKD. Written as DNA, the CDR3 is TGTGCCATCAGGCCCCAGGGGAAGAATTCACCCCTCCACTTT. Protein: CAIRPQGKNSPLHF.

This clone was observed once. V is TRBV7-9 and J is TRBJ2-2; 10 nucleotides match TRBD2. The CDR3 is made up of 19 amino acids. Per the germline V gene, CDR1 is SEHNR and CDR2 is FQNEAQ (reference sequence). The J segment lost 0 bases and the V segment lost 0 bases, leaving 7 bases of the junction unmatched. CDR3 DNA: TGTGCCAGCAGCTTAGCAGGGCTAGCGGGGGCCTCGAACACCGGGGAGCTGTTTTTT. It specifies CASSLAGLAGASNTGELFF.

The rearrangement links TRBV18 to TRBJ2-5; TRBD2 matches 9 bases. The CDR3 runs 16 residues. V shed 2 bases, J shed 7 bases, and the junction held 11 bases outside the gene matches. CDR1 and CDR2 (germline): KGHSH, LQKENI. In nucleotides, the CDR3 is TGTGCCAGCTCACCAGAAGGAGCGGGGGGTTCGGGGACCCAGTACTTC. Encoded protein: CASSPEGAGGSGTQYF.